This entry features one T cell receptor (beta chain) sequence. The antigen is unknown. Using immunoSEQ multiplex PCR, the repertoire was profiled, and TCRdb retains in-frame clones only, with some absent. In the table there are approximately 11,000 clones, roughly 80% of which are singletons. These data come from a study of OX40 agonist ivuxolimab in advanced cancers. Turning to the study itself: The drug used for patients, ivuxolimab, was an agonistic anti-OX40 (CD134) antibody.

Autoimmune disease history or systemic immunosuppression led to patient exclusion. Study results and caveats: Partial responders at 0.1-3.0 mg/kg showed near-lowest clonal expansion. By week 6 at 0.1 to 3.0 mg/kg, blood CD4+ and CD8+ T cells had expanded clonally.

The junction had 11 bases not matched to a gene; V was cut back by 0 bases and J by 8 bases. Germline V lookup: CDR1 LGHNA, CDR2 YNFKEQ. The CDR3 loop spans 17 amino acids. The sample here was CD4+ or CD8+ T cells sorted from blood, taken in a trial of the OX40 agonist ivuxolimab. The V and J genes are TRBV4-2 and TRBJ2-1; 9 bases line up with TRBD2. This receptor was taken from an adult with an advanced solid tumor such as melanoma, head and neck, liver or kidney cancer. The CDR3 is CASSQEEGREGLDEQFF. CDR3 DNA sequence: TGTGCCAGCAGCCAAGAGGAGGGGCGGGAGGGCCTTGATGAGCAGTTCTTC.